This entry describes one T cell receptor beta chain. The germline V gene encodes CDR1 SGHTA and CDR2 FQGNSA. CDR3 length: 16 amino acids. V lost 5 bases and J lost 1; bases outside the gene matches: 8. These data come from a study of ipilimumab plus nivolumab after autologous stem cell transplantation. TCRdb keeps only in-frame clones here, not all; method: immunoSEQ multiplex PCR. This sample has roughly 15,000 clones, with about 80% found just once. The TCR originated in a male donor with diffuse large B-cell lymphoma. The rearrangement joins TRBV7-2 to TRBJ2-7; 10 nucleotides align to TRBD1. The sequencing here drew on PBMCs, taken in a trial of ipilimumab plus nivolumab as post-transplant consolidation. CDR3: CASSAQGTGVSYEQYF. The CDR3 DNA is TGTGCCAGCAGCGCGCAAGGGACAGGGGTTTCCTACGAGCAGTACTTC.